The 29 T cell receptor beta chains below come from one sample, sequenced in a study of blood T cell repertoires in COVID-19. The table came from immunoSEQ multiplex PCR; TCRdb's copy has only in-frame clones and leaves some out. The profile shows roughly 210,000 clones, around nine tenths of them singletons. The material sequenced was PBMCs or T cells enriched from blood (not recorded which). Source of these receptors: a man younger than 45 in a cohort exposed to, infected with or recovered from COVID-19 (not recorded which).

J is TRBJ2-3 and V is TRBV24-1; tentative D call: TRBD2 (6 bases). Germline lookup yields CDR1 KGHDR and CDR2 SFDVKD. The germline V and J ends were trimmed by 4 bases and 5 bases, with 18 bases remaining between them. The CDR3 extends over 16 amino acids. The CDR3 is CATSDPGGARKDTQYF. The CDR3 DNA is TGTGCCACCAGTGACCCCGGGGGTGCGCGGAAAGATACGCAGTATTTT.

This sequence joins TRBV27 and TRBJ1-6; 8 bases are shared with TRBD1. Germline V gene lookup returns CDR1 MNHEY and CDR2 SMNVEV (reference sequence). Trimming at V came to 6 bases and at J to 10 bases, leaving 8 bases not matched to a gene. This CDR3 has 14 residues. For the CDR3, the DNA is TGTGCCAGCAGACCGGGGACAGGACGGTCACCCCTCCACTTT. It is translated as CASRPGTGRSPLHF.

This CDR3 reads CATSDPGDRYNEQFF. CDR3 nucleotides: TGTGCCACCAGTGATCCCGGGGACAGGTATAATGAGCAGTTCTTC. The V gene is TRBV24-1, the J gene TRBJ2-1; 8 bases align to TRBD1. The CDR3 covers 15 residues. Germline values: CDR1 KGHDR, CDR2 SFDVKD. V shed 3 bases, J shed 7 bases, and the junction held 7 bases outside the gene matches.

This clone was seen only once. The chain links TRBV28 to TRBJ1-2; the match to TRBD1 covers 11 bases. V lost 5 bases to trimming and J lost 4 bases; unmatched junction nucleotides: 12. Germline CDR1 reads MDHEN; CDR2 reads SYDVKM. The CDR3 spans 17 residues. The CDR3 here is CASSPTAGTGGRYGYTF. The CDR3 DNA follows: TGTGCCAGCAGTCCCACCGCCGGGACAGGGGGTCGCTATGGCTACACCTTC.

The chain uses TRBV7-3 and TRBJ2-3; D not resolved. CDR1 is SGHTA, CDR2 FQGTGA, per germline. The CDR3 extends over 14 amino acids. The V end was cut by 4 bases, the J end by 2 bases, with 10 bases between. The CDR3 spells CASSSGDFTDTQYF. CDR3 coding DNA: TGTGCCAGCAGCTCCGGCGACTTCACAGATACGCAGTATTTT.

The gene calls are TRBV2 and TRBJ2-7, with 8 bases fitting TRBD1. The CDR3 totals 17 residues. Germline CDR1 SNHLY, CDR2 FYNNEI. Germline trimming cut 4 bases from V and 3 bases from J; bases unmatched to any gene: 14. The CDR3 loop reads CASSVRGQVRENYEQYF. As DNA, the CDR3 is TGTGCCAGCAGTGTAAGGGGACAGGTACGAGAGAACTACGAGCAGTACTTC.

To note about this clone: Different DNA sequences within this sample yield the same CDR3. The V call is TRBV6-2 or TRBV6-3, the J call TRBJ2-7; a possible D gene is TRBD1 (5 bases). The V and J ends lost 0 bases and 4 bases respectively, with 7 bases between them. CDR3 length: 13 residues. Germline V gene data show CDR1 as MNHEY and CDR2 as SVGEGT. The CDR3 sequence: CASSYSDTYEQYF. The CDR3 nucleotides read TGTGCCAGCAGTTACTCGGACACTTACGAGCAGTACTTC.

V and J are TRBV19 and TRBJ2-1; perhaps TRBD1 as D (5 bases). Germline V lookup: CDR1 LNHDA, CDR2 SQIVND (reference sequence). V was trimmed by 4 bases and J by 8 bases, leaving 27 bases between them. There are 18 residues in the CDR3. The CDR3 protein is CASSTPRGHRSLSDEQFF. CDR3 sequence (DNA): TGTGCCAGTAGTACCCCCCGAGGACACCGAAGTCTCAGCGATGAGCAGTTCTTC.

The CDR3 protein is CASRTGWGTGELFF. DNA of the CDR3: TGTGCCAGCAGGACAGGGTGGGGCACCGGGGAGCTGTTTTTT. This chain connects TRBV6-5 to TRBJ2-2, with 7 positions matching TRBD1. This CDR3 contains 14 residues. V trimming: 6 bases; J trimming: 4 bases; junction bases outside the gene matches: 5. Germline CDR1 reads MNHEY; CDR2 reads SVGAGI.

The chain combines TRBV9 with TRBJ2-5; D may be TRBD1 (6 bases). CDR3 length: 16 amino acids. The V and J ends lost 0 bases and 2 bases respectively, with 14 bases between them. CDR1 and CDR2 from the germline V gene are SGDLS and YYNGEE. As DNA, the CDR3 is TGTGCCAGCAGCGTAGGTTTCCGGGACATTCAAGAGACCCAGTACTTC. Translation gives CASSVGFRDIQETQYF.

This clone was detected once. This rearrangement joins TRBV28 to TRBJ2-7, with D uncertain. Germline V CDR1 and CDR2: MDHEN, SYDVKM. There are 12 residues in the CDR3. V was trimmed by 5 bases and J by 2 bases, leaving 7 bases between them. Here the CDR3 reads CASSIETYEQYF. CDR3 DNA sequence: TGTGCCAGCAGTATAGAAACCTACGAGCAGTACTTC.

CDR3 sequence (DNA): TGTGCCAGCAGCTTAGTAGCAGCGGCGGGAGGGCCAAGGGATACGCAGTATTTT. This codes for CASSLVAAAGGPRDTQYF. This sequence joins TRBV7-6 and TRBJ2-3; TRBD2 agrees at 9 bases. Germline values: CDR1 SGHVS, CDR2 FNYEAQ. This CDR3 contains 18 residues. Trimming took 1 base from V and 6 from J; bases not matched to a gene: 14.

This clone was detected only once. V usage is TRBV9 and J usage is TRBJ1-4; maybe TRBD1 (6 bases). Germline values: CDR1 SGDLS, CDR2 YYNGEE. The CDR3 is 15 residues long. V lost 0 bases and J lost 8, with 14 bases in between. The CDR3 DNA is TGTGCCAGCAGCGTAGGAGGGGGTTTTAGCGAAAAACTGTTTTTT. This sequence encodes CASSVGGGFSEKLFF.

This rearrangement joins TRBV6-6 to TRBJ2-1; 7 nucleotides agree with TRBD2. Trimming removed 5 bases from V and 4 bases from J; junction bases left unmatched: 14. The CDR3 has 17 amino acids. CDR1 and CDR2 (germline): MNHNY, SVGAGI (reference sequence). The CDR3 DNA follows: TGTGCCAGCAGTCTATCCCTGGGGAGGGCCGGATACAATGAGCAGTTCTTC. It yields the protein CASSLSLGRAGYNEQFF.

The chain carries TRBV24-1 and TRBJ2-5; tentative D call: TRBD1 (5 bases). Trimming took 6 bases from V and 1 from J, leaving 17 bases between them. The germline gives CDR1 KGHDR, CDR2 SFDVKD. CDR3 length equals 16 residues. This CDR3 reads CATSQRGTSRQETQYF. For the CDR3, the DNA is TGTGCCACCAGTCAAAGGGGAACCTCTCGCCAAGAGACCCAGTACTTC.

The rearrangement links TRBV15 to TRBJ2-7; perhaps TRBD2 as D (6 bases). Trimming cost V 1 base and J 4 bases, with 20 bases left between them. The CDR3 is 17 amino acids. Germline CDR1 reads LNHNV; CDR2 reads YYDKDF (reference sequence). CDR3 sequence: CATSRGLRPGDGYEQYF. CDR3 bases: TGTGCCACCAGCAGAGGCCTGAGACCGGGGGATGGTTACGAGCAGTACTTC.

This chain uses TRBV28 with TRBJ1-4; D unclear. Germline V CDR1 and CDR2: MDHEN, SYDVKM. Trimming removed 3 bases from V and 0 bases from J, with 5 bases in between. This CDR3 is 14 amino acids long. The CDR3, as DNA: TGTGCCAGCAGTTTCCTATCAACTAATGAAAAACTGTTTTTT. It translates to CASSFLSTNEKLFF. The entire variable domain, with the rest obtained from reference TRBV28 and TRBJ1-4, is as follows: DVKVTQSSRYLVKRTGEKVFLECVQDMDHENMFWYRQDPGLGLRLIYFSYDVKMKEKGDIPEGYSVSREKKERFSLILESASTNQTSMYLCASSFLSTNEKLFFGSGTQLSVL.

The CDR3 bases are TGCGCCAGCAGTTGGTCCGGGACAGGGAAAGGCGTCGATGAAAAACTGTTTTTT. This translates into CASSWSGTGKGVDEKLFF. The J gene is TRBJ1-4, the V gene TRBV5-1; 9 nucleotides agree with TRBD1. J gave up 6 bases and V 5 bases, and 17 bases lay outside the gene matches. This CDR3 has 18 amino acids. Germline V gene data show CDR1 as SGHRS and CDR2 as YFSETQ. The full variable domain, in which reference TRBV5-1 and TRBJ1-4 provide the parts outside the CDR3, is KAGVTQTPRYLIKTRGQQVTLSCSPISGHRSVSWYQQTPGQGLQFLFEYFSETQRNKGNFPGRFSGRQFSNSRSEMNVSTLELGDSALYLCASSWSGTGKGVDEKLFFGSGTQLSVL.

The J gene is TRBJ2-1, the V gene TRBV6-5; TRBD2 might be the D (5 bases). Germline CDR1 reads MNHEY; CDR2 reads SVGAGI. The CDR3 is 13 amino acids. V lost 8 bases to trimming and J lost 4 bases, with 12 bases between them. Here the CDR3 reads CASWESYYNEQFF. CDR3 sequence (DNA): TGTGCCAGCTGGGAGAGCTATTACAATGAGCAGTTCTTC.

The chain uses TRBV19 and TRBJ2-1; TRBD2 matches 8 bases. There are 16 residues in the CDR3. Per the germline V gene, CDR1 is LNHDA and CDR2 is SQIVND (reference sequence). J lost 9 bases, V lost 1 base, and 11 bases had no gene match. The chain's CDR3 is CASSIVAGRALGEQFF. CDR3 in DNA: TGTGCCAGTAGTATAGTAGCGGGGAGGGCCCTGGGTGAGCAGTTCTTC.

This chain links TRBV7-6 with TRBJ2-1; no definite D call. The CDR3 loop spans 14 amino acids. Germline CDR1 and CDR2: SGHVS and FNYEAQ. With 5 bases removed from V and 5 bases from J, the gap between germline ends came to 13 bases. DNA of the CDR3: TGTGCCAGCAGCCGGTACACTACGAACAATGAGCAGTTCTTC. Translation: CASSRYTTNNEQFF.

The rearrangement joins TRBV19 to TRBJ2-1; perhaps TRBD2 as D (5 bases). CDR1 is LNHDA and CDR2 is SQIVND in the germline V gene (reference sequence). The germline V and J ends were trimmed by 5 bases and 6 bases, with 29 bases remaining between them. This CDR3 contains 19 residues. The CDR3 region has the DNA TGTGCCAGTAGTCTTCGCCATCCCGTATCATCGTCGGGGTTCAATGAGCAGTTCTTC. Translating it yields CASSLRHPVSSSGFNEQFF. Based on the CDR3 plus reference TRBV19 and TRBJ2-1, the full variable domain is DGGITQSPKYLFRKEGQNVTLSCEQNLNHDAMYWYRQDPGQGLRLIYYSQIVNDFQKGDIAEGYSVSREKKESFPLTVTSAQKNPTAFYLCASSLRHPVSSSGFNEQFFGPGTRLTVL.

The CDR3 DNA reads as TGTGCCAGCAGTTTCGGCGGGTCGGATGAGCAGTTCTTC. Its translation is CASSFGGSDEQFF. The V call is TRBV28, the J call TRBJ2-1; D might be TRBD2 (5 bases). The CDR3 is made up of 13 amino acids. The V gene's germline CDR1 is MDHEN and CDR2 SYDVKM. Trimming took 3 bases from V and 8 from J, leaving 11 bases between them.

The rearrangement joins TRBV19 to TRBJ2-2, with 7 bases matching TRBD2. The CDR3 is 16 amino acids. V shed 6 bases, J shed 7 bases, and the junction held 14 bases outside the gene matches. Per germline, CDR1 LNHDA and CDR2 SQIVND (reference sequence). The CDR3 loop reads CASRVLRGSGGGELFF. CDR3 coding DNA: TGTGCCAGTAGGGTTCTTCGCGGGAGCGGTGGCGGGGAGCTGTTTTTT.

The chain is built from TRBV7-2 and TRBJ2-2, with 7 positions matching TRBD2. Per germline, CDR1 SGHTA and CDR2 FQGNSA. J gave up 7 bases and V 1 base, and 12 bases lay outside the gene matches. This CDR3 contains 17 residues. This chain's CDR3 is CASSLVPSGTLSGELFF. CDR3 DNA sequence: TGTGCCAGCAGCTTAGTCCCTAGCGGTACCTTGAGCGGGGAGCTGTTTTTT.

This clone was seen a few times. The chain carries TRBV19 and TRBJ1-1; D uncertain. This CDR3 has 13 residues. Germline CDR1 is LNHDA and CDR2 is SQIVND (reference sequence). Trimming removed 7 bases at V and 4 bases at J, with 13 bases between. The CDR3 sequence is CASKLVAVTEAFF. The DNA for the CDR3 is TGTGCCAGTAAGCTAGTAGCGGTCACTGAAGCTTTCTTT.

The V call is TRBV6-5, the J call TRBJ2-2; TRBD1 agrees at 10 bases. Germline assignment: CDR1 MNHEY and CDR2 SVGAGI. Trimming removed 6 bases from V and 4 bases from J; junction bases left unmatched: 5. The CDR3 loop spans 15 amino acids. The CDR3 sequence is CASRRQGAGTGELFF. The CDR3 DNA reads as TGTGCCAGCAGGCGACAGGGGGCTGGCACCGGGGAGCTGTTTTTT.

V gene TRBV27 combines with J gene TRBJ1-1; a weak D match, TRBD1 (5 bases). This CDR3 has 13 residues. The germline V gene has CDR1 MNHEY and CDR2 SMNVEV (reference sequence). Trimming removed 5 bases at V and 7 bases at J, with 14 bases between. Here the CDR3 DNA reads TGTGCCAGCAGTACCGACAAGGGGATTGAAGCTTTCTTT. It translates to CASSTDKGIEAFF.

The chain joins TRBV3-1 (or the pseudogene TRBV3-2) to TRBJ2-7; 8 bases match TRBD2. The CDR3 spans 17 residues. Per germline, CDR1 LGHDT and CDR2 YNNKEL (reference sequence). Germline trimming cut 0 bases from V and 6 bases from J; bases unmatched to any gene: 13. The CDR3 DNA sequence: TGTGCCAGCAGCCAAGACTTCGGGGGGGGGCCACCGGTCGAGCAGTACTTC. This encodes CASSQDFGGGPPVEQYF.